This T cell receptor beta chain was identified in a study of cytomegalovirus exposure and HLA in healthy donors. Turning to this clone: The target antigen is unknown.

PCR involved 60 Vbeta and 13 Jbeta primers. Sequencing was performed with immunoSEQ multiplex PCR; in TCRdb, only in-frame clones are kept and a portion is missing. The sample carries almost 200,000 clones, roughly 78% recorded once. Points from the study as a whole: Later work found that TCR association rates differed between HLA loci; DRB1 had the most and HLA-C the fewest.

This CDR3 has 15 residues. Germline CDR1 and CDR2: SNHLY and FYNNEI. V lost 6 bases to trimming and J lost 7 bases, with 19 bases between them. The chain has TRBV2 and TRBJ2-1, with TRBD1 as a possible D gene (6 bases). This TCR was sampled from a woman aged 30 to 39 in good health and CMV-seropositive. Source material: PBMCs. CDR3 amino acids: CASRKRDNPGNEQFF. CDR3 DNA sequence: TGTGCCAGCAGAAAGAGGGACAACCCGGGGAATGAGCAGTTCTTC.